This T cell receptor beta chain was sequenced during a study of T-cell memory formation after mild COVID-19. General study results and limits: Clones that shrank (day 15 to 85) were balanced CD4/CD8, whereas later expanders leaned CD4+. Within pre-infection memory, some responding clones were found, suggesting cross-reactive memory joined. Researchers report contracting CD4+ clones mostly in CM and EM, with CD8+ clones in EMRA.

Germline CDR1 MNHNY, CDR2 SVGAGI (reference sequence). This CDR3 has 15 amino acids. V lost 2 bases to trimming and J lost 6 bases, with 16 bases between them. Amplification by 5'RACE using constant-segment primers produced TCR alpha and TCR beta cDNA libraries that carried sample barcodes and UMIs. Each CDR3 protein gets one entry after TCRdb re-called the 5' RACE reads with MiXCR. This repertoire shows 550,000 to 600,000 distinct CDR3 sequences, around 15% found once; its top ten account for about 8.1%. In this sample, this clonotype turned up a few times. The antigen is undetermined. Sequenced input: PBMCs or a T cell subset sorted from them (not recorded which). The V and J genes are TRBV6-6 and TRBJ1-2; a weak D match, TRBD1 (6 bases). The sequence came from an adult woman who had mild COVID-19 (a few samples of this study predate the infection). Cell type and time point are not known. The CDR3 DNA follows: TGTGCCAGCAGTTACCAGGGGTTGGGAGAGGATGGCTACACCTTC. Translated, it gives CASSYQGLGEDGYTF.